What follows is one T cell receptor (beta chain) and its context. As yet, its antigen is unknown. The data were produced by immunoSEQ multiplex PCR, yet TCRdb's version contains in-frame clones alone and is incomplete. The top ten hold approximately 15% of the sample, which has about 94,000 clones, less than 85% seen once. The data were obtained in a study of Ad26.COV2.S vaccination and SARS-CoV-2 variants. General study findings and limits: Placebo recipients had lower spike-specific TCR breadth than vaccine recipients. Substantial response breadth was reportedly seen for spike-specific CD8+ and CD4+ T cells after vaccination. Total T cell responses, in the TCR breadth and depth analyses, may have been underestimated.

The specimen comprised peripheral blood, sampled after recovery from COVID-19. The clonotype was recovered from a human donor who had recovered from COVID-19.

CDR3 loop: CASSQDEVREDNEQFF. The CDR3 coding sequence is TGCGCCAGCAGCCAAGATGAGGTTCGGGAGGACAATGAGCAGTTCTTC. V gene TRBV4-3 combines with J gene TRBJ2-1; 7 nucleotides agree with TRBD2. Per germline, CDR1 LGHNA and CDR2 YSLEER. With V trimmed by 0 bases and J by 5 bases, 7 bases remained unmatched. The CDR3 extends over 16 amino acids.